The 28 T cell receptor beta chains listed next were all sequenced from one sample in a study of TET2 disruption in CD19-targeted CAR T cells. Treatment specified: autologous CTL019 cells: CD19 CAR with 4-1BB and CD3 zeta domains. Their cognate antigens are unknown. Here immunoSEQ multiplex PCR was the method, and the copy in TCRdb shows in-frame clones only, minus some. The listing contains 20,000 to 30,000 clones. The sequencing here drew on CD8- CAR+ T cells sorted from cultured blood T cells, taken for CD19 CAR T cell therapy. Subset given: CD8-negative CAR-positive T cells from the infusion product. Receptors originate from a man between 65 and 80 years old with chronic lymphocytic leukemia.

CDR3 region: CASSPNGDSAGELFF. CDR3 bases read: TGTGCCAGCTCCCCCAACGGGGATTCCGCCGGGGAG. This chain links TRBV18 with TRBJ2-2, with a tentative D call TRBD2 (5 bases). The DNA ends 3 residues before the CDR3 does, and the rest of the CDR3 is filled in from the germline J gene. The CDR3 totals 15 residues. Germline CDR1 KGHSH, CDR2 LQKENI. V dropped 6 bases and J dropped 6 bases, with 17 bases sitting between them.

A note on this clone: From the germline J gene comes the end of the CDR3, since the read stops 3 residues before it. The chain recombines TRBV7-3 with TRBJ1-2; possible D gene TRBD1, 6 bases. This CDR3 spans 15 amino acids. CDR1 SGHTA and CDR2 FQGTGA come from the germline V gene. The sequenced CDR3 bases are TGTGCCAGCAGCTTAGAAGGGACACCTAATTCACCC. Its translation: CASSLEGTPNSP. The whole CDR3 sequence is CASSLEGTPNSPYTF. Full variable domain (remainder filled in from reference TRBV7-3 and TRBJ1-2): GAGVSQTPSNKVTEKGKYVELRCDPISGHTALYWYRQSLGQGPEFLIYFQGTGAADDSGLPNDRFFAVRPEGSVSTLKIQRTERGDSAVYLCASSLEGTPNSPYTFGSGTRLTVV.

Remarks on this clone: The read gets to within 3 residues of the CDR3 end, and the germline J gene fills in the rest. J is TRBJ2-4 and V is TRBV9; a weak D match, TRBD1 (5 bases). CDR1 and CDR2 (germline): SGDLS, YYNGEE. The CDR3 extends over 15 amino acids. CDR3: CASSAGQAGLYGQYF. CDR3 DNA (partial): TGTGCCAGCAGCGCGGGCCAGGCAGGGCTCTATGGT.

Worth noting for this clone: The read falls 3 residues short of the CDR3 end, and the missing part is taken from the germline J gene. The chain links TRBV20-1 to TRBJ2-5; 12 bases are a match to TRBD2. Germline-derived CDR1 and CDR2 are DFQATT and SNEGSKA (reference sequence). The CDR3 has 14 residues. Trimming at V came to 3 bases and at J to 4 bases, leaving 3 bases not matched to a gene. The covered CDR3 bases are TGCAGTGCTAGGGTGACTAGCGGGGGAGAGACC. It is translated as CSARVTSGGET. The full CDR3 protein is CSARVTSGGETQYF.

Concerning this clone: Read data end 3 residues before the CDR3 end; the end is taken from the germline J gene. The chain recombines TRBV14 with TRBJ1-1; 7 positions agree with TRBD1. The CDR3 spans 15 residues. V lost 4 bases and J lost 1; bases outside the gene matches: 6. Germline lookup yields CDR1 SGHDN and CDR2 FVKESK. CDR3 loop: CASSPRQGWNTEAFF. Partial CDR3 DNA: TGTGCCAGCAGCCCGCGACAGGGATGGAACACTGAA.

CDR3 in amino acids: CASSSWGQGGDEQYF. The CDR3 bases that were read are TGCGCCAGCAGCTCTTGGGGACAGGGAGGCGACGAG. The chain carries TRBV5-1 and TRBJ2-7, with 9 bases identical to TRBD1. The sequence runs out 3 residues before the end of the CDR3; the remainder is reconstructed from the germline J gene. The CDR3 contains 15 residues. Unmatched junction bases numbered 9, after V lost 3 bases and J lost 5 bases. CDR1 and CDR2 (germline): SGHRS, YFSETQ.

On this clone: Sequencing ends 3 residues short of the CDR3 end; the germline J gene provides the rest. The chain uses TRBV6-4 and TRBJ2-6, with TRBD1 as a possible D gene (6 bases). This CDR3 is built from 19 residues. The germline gives CDR1 MRHNA, CDR2 SNTAGT. Trimming took off 10 bases at V and 2 bases at J, with 27 bases between the two ends. CDR3: CATSDPGAASVAGANVLTF. The CDR3 DNA, read in part, is TGTGCCACAAGTGACCCAGGGGCGGCCTCGGTGGCTGGGGCCAACGTC.

Comment on this clone: The CDR3 extends 3 residues past the end of the read, so its final part is completed from the germline J gene. The same CDR3 arises from other DNA sequences in this sample as well. The rearrangement links TRBV18 to TRBJ1-2; 7 nucleotides agree with TRBD1. The germline CDR1 and CDR2 sequences are KGHSH and LQKENI. CDR3 length: 12 amino acids. CDR3 sequence reads: CASSLDREGYTF. CDR3 bases read: TGTGCCAGCTCCCTCGACAGGGAGGGT.

Regarding this clone: The CDR3 end lies 3 residues beyond the end of the read and is filled in from the germline J gene. Other DNA sequences in this specimen translate into the identical CDR3. V gene TRBV29-1 combines with J gene TRBJ1-2, with TRBD1 matching over 9 bases. The CDR3 is 13 residues long. Germline CDR1 and CDR2: SQVTM and ANQGSEA. The sequenced part of the CDR3 DNA is TGCAGCGGGGGGACAGGGACCTTAGGCGGT. Its translation: CSGGTGTLGG. The entire CDR3 sequence reads CSGGTGTLGGYTF.

With regard to this clone: The read is 3 residues too short to cover the CDR3 end, so that end is filled in from the germline J gene. The rearrangement links TRBV19 to TRBJ2-4; D possibly corresponds to TRBD1 (7 bases). The length of the CDR3 is 15 residues. CDR1 is LNHDA, CDR2 SQIVND, per germline (reference sequence). CDR3 region: CASSYAQGGGQPQYF. CDR3 DNA (partial): TGTGCCAGTAGTTATGCCCAGGGGGGTGGTCAGCCT.

In the case of this clone: The DNA ends 3 residues before the CDR3 does, and the rest of the CDR3 is filled in from the germline J gene. The rearrangement uses TRBV7-2 and TRBJ2-4, with D perhaps TRBD2 (6 bases). The CDR3 has 13 amino acids. Germline V gene sequence: CDR1 SGHTA, CDR2 FQGNSA. This CDR3 reads CASSLSALGGQYF. Partial CDR3 DNA: TGTGCCAGCAGCCTTTCCGCCCTGGGGGGT.

The CDR3 protein is CASSTQQGAEDIQYF. The sequenced part of the CDR3 DNA is TGTGCCAGCTCAACGCAGCAGGGGGCTGAGGACATT. This rearrangement joins TRBV18 to TRBJ2-4, with 8 bases matching TRBD1. The read gets to within 3 residues of the CDR3 end, and the germline J gene fills in the rest. V shed 5 bases and J 8 bases; nucleotides not matched to a gene: 11. Germline CDR1 KGHSH, CDR2 LQKENI. The CDR3 loop spans 15 amino acids.

Worth noting for this clone: Read sequence stops 3 residues before the CDR3 end, and the germline J gene provides the missing end. J is TRBJ2-5 and V is TRBV20-1; D is undetermined. The CDR3 contains 13 residues. Trimming removed 5 bases at V and 4 bases at J, with 14 bases between. In germline, CDR1 is DFQATT, CDR2 SNEGSKA (reference sequence). The CDR3 protein is CSASSSPGETQYF. CDR3 DNA, as far as it was read: TGCAGTGCTTCCTCATCCCCGGGAGAGACC.

As to this clone: Sequencing ends 3 residues short of the CDR3 end; the germline J gene provides the rest. The V and J genes are TRBV2 and TRBJ2-3; 12 nucleotides agree with TRBD2. J lost 8 bases, V lost 2 bases, and 2 bases had no gene match. The CDR3 is 14 amino acids. Germline V gene lookup returns CDR1 SNHLY and CDR2 FYNNEI. Partial CDR3 DNA: TGTGCCAGCAGTGAACCTAGCGGGGGGGGTACG. It yields the protein CASSEPSGGGT. The whole CDR3 protein is CASSEPSGGGTQYF. Full variable domain (rest looked up from reference TRBV2 and TRBJ2-3): EPEVTQTPSHQVTQMGQEVILRCVPISNHLYFYWYRQILGQKVEFLVSFYNNEISEKSEIFDDQFSVERPDGSNFTLKIRSTKLEDSAMYFCASSEPSGGGTQYFGPGTRLTVL.

CDR3 sequence reads: CSARPPVDRAPNEKLFF. CDR3 DNA, as far as it was read: TGCAGTGCTAGGCCCCCCGTCGACAGGGCCCCCAATGAAAAA. The rearrangement joins TRBV20-1 to TRBJ1-4; 7 positions agree with TRBD1. Read coverage stops 3 residues before the CDR3 terminus; the germline J gene supplies the remainder. The ends lost 3 bases at V and 5 bases at J; junction bases unmatched: 15. Germline values: CDR1 DFQATT, CDR2 SNEGSKA (reference sequence). The CDR3 sequence is 17 residues long.

A note on this clone: The read finishes 3 residues shy of the CDR3 end, and the germline J gene is used to complete it. The rearrangement uses TRBV6-2 or TRBV6-3 and TRBJ2-2; 9 nucleotides agree with TRBD2. The CDR3 is made up of 14 amino acids. From germline, CDR1 is MNHEY and CDR2 SVGEGT. Trimming cost V 6 bases and J 4 bases; bases outside gene matches: 3. The part of the CDR3 DNA that was read is TGTGCCAGCAGGGGCGGGGGGGCCACCGGGGAG. This translates into CASRGGGATGE. The CDR3 reads in full as CASRGGGATGELFF.

In terms of frequency, this clone is medium-sized (0.01 to 0.1%). The CDR3 goes on 3 residues after the read ends, and that part is filled in from the germline J gene. V gene TRBV10-3 combines with J gene TRBJ2-7, with TRBD1 matching 10 bases. Germline lookup yields CDR1 ENHRY and CDR2 SYGVKD. This CDR3 region has 15 residues. Germline trimming cut 6 bases from V and 5 bases from J; bases unmatched to any gene: 10. The CDR3: CAISPAGTGVNEQYF. CDR3 DNA, as far as it was read: TGTGCCATCAGCCCGGCTGGGACAGGGGTAAACGAG.

On this clone itself: The read terminates 3 residues before the CDR3 end, so the remaining end is supplied by the germline J gene. This chain connects TRBV2 to TRBJ2-4; 7 bases map to TRBD1. This CDR3 has 14 residues. CDR1 and CDR2 from the germline V gene are SNHLY and FYNNEI. The DNA read from the CDR3 is TGTGCCAGCAGTGTGACAGGGAGCAATCAGCCT. Protein product: CASSVTGSNQP. The whole CDR3 sequence reads CASSVTGSNQPQYF.

The CDR3 bases that were read are TGCGCCAGCAGACGCCGGGACAGGCGAAATCAGCCT. Translation gives CASRRRDRRNQP. The entire CDR3 protein is CASRRRDRRNQPQYF. This chain links TRBV23-1 with TRBJ2-4, with 8 bases that match TRBD1. The read falls 3 residues short of the CDR3 end, and the missing part is taken from the germline J gene. TRBV23-1 is assigned to the ORF class and has an uncertain function. CDR3 length: 15 amino acids.

The CDR3 reads CASSRTGVNTQYF. The DNA read from the CDR3 is TGTGCCAGCAGCCGAACAGGGGTGAATACG. The chain couples TRBV28 to TRBJ2-3; 7 bases are a match to TRBD1. The CDR3 extends 3 residues past the end of the read, so its final part is completed from the germline J gene. CDR1 is MDHEN and CDR2 is SYDVKM in the germline V gene. The CDR3 is 13 amino acids. The junction had 7 bases not matched to a gene; V was cut back by 6 bases and J by 7 bases.

A remark on this clone: The germline gene is not matched at one end of the junction; a read error may be the cause. The read terminates 3 residues ahead of where the CDR3 ends, so the germline J gene completes it. This sequence joins TRBV7-8 and TRBJ1-4; a possible D gene is TRBD1 (5 bases). The CDR3 extends over 16 amino acids. Germline-derived CDR1 and CDR2 are SGHVS and FQNEAQ. The CDR3 bases that were read are TGTGCCAGCAGCTTAGCACTTGACAGAACTAAGGAAAAA. Translation: CASSLALDRTKEK. The full CDR3 is CASSLALDRTKEKLFF.

As concerns this clone: The missing CDR3 end, 3 residues past where the read stops, is filled in from the germline J gene. V usage is TRBV28 and J usage is TRBJ1-2, with TRBD1 identical over 8 bases. The CDR3 totals 15 residues. CDR1 is MDHEN and CDR2 is SYDVKM in the germline V gene. CDR3 bases read: TGTGCCAGCAGTATTCTGACAGGGGATGAGAGCGGC. Translated: CASSILTGDESG. The whole CDR3 sequence reads CASSILTGDESGYTF.

On this clone: From the germline J gene comes the end of the CDR3, since the read stops 3 residues before it. This chain connects TRBV5-1 to TRBJ2-4, with 9 bases lining up with TRBD2. In germline, CDR1 is SGHRS, CDR2 YFSETQ. There are 16 residues in the CDR3. Incomplete CDR3 DNA: TGCGCCAGCAGCTTGCTGGGACTAGCAGTACAAGAGACT. It specifies CASSLLGLAVQET. The whole CDR3 reads CASSLLGLAVQETQYF.

As for this clone: The read ends 3 residues early relative to the CDR3; the germline J gene fills the gap. The rearrangement joins TRBV5-6 to TRBJ1-2; a weak D match, TRBD1 (6 bases). The germline V gene has CDR1 SGHDT and CDR2 YYEEEE. CDR3 length: 12 residues. Incomplete CDR3 DNA: TGTGCCAGCAGGGGGGGGCTGAACGAC. It translates to CASRGGLND. The whole CDR3 sequence reads CASRGGLNDYTF.

On this clone: The CDR3 end falls 3 residues outside the read, so it is completed with the germline J gene. The chain couples TRBV29-1 to TRBJ2-7, with 8 positions matching TRBD2. Germline loops: CDR1 SQVTM, CDR2 ANQGSEA. Unmatched junction bases numbered 3, after V lost 4 bases and J lost 4 bases. This CDR3 spans 12 amino acids. CDR3 amino acids: CSVGVAGYEQYF. CDR3 DNA (partial): TGCAGCGTTGGGGTAGCGGGGTACGAG.

Turning to this clone: The junction shows a germline mismatch at one end, possibly a read error. CDR3: CASSITEGYGYTF. Partial CDR3 DNA: TGTGCCAGCAGTATAACAGAGGGGTATGGT. The chain links TRBV6-4 to TRBJ1-2; a weak D match, TRBD1 (5 bases). The DNA ends 3 residues before the CDR3 does, and the rest of the CDR3 is filled in from the germline J gene. Germline values: CDR1 MRHNA, CDR2 SNTAGT. The CDR3 covers 13 residues.

Concerning this clone itself: The read ends 3 residues before the CDR3 terminus; that terminus is restored from the germline J gene. Other DNA sequences within the sample encode an identical CDR3. The V call is TRBV30, the J call TRBJ1-2; D remains unclear. There are 15 residues in the CDR3. The V gene lost 2 bases and the J gene lost 0 bases, with 13 bases spanning the gap. The germline gives CDR1 GTSNPN, CDR2 SVGIG (reference sequence). The CDR3 DNA, read in part, is TGTGCCTGGAGTTTATTTGAATCGGCTAACTATGGC. Amino acids: CAWSLFESANYG. The CDR3 as a whole reads CAWSLFESANYGYTF.

With regard to this clone: The sequence runs out 3 residues before the end of the CDR3; the remainder is reconstructed from the germline J gene. The chain uses TRBV5-4 and TRBJ2-4; TRBD2 matches at 8 bases. Germline values: CDR1 SGHNT, CDR2 YYREEE (reference sequence). The CDR3 consists of 14 residues. This chain's CDR3 is CASSRGGTTGGQYF. Partial CDR3 DNA: TGTGCCAGCAGCCGGGGGGGGACTACCGGAGGT.